The 25 T cell receptor beta chains presented below share a single source sample, sequenced in a study of blood T cells in healthy people across ages. A sample-barcoded 5' primer and a J-beta primer mix were used in a second PCR of roughly 6 to 11 cycles. Each CDR3 protein is one row after TCRdb ran MiXCR on the 5' RACE reads. The table has more than 500,000 distinct CDR3 sequences, approximately 25% seen once. Sequenced input: blood. The source is a woman in her 70s in good health.

Concerning this clonotype: Sequence at one end of the junction differs from germline and may be a read error. The chain links TRBV5-4 to TRBJ2-7; D may be TRBD1 or TRBD2 (5 bases each). CDR1 SGHNT and CDR2 YYREEE come from the germline V gene (reference sequence). The CDR3 covers 14 residues. CDR3: CASSLAGRTYGQYF. The CDR3 nucleotides are TGTGCCAGCAGCTTGGCGGGGCGAACCTACGGGCAGTACTTC.

The V and J genes are TRBV29-1 and TRBJ2-5; D is possibly TRBD2 (6 bases). Near its end, the DNA agrees better with TRBJ2-7, so the J call may be wrong. The germline V gene encodes CDR1 SQVTM and CDR2 ANQGSEA. The CDR3 is 14 amino acids. The CDR3 DNA reads TGCAGCGTTCTTCGGGAGTCCCCCTCCTACGAGCAGTACTTC. It yields the protein CSVLRESPSYEQYF.

The chain links TRBV6-2 or TRBV6-3 to TRBJ2-2; TRBD2 matches at 7 bases. The CDR3 loop spans 14 amino acids. In germline, CDR1 is MNHEY, CDR2 SVGEGT. V shed 11 bases and J 3 bases; nucleotides not matched to a gene: 9. The DNA of the CDR3 is TGTGCCTGCACGAGGGCGGGGGACACCGGGGAGCTGTTTTTT. Residues: CACTRAGDTGELFF.

This clonotype was observed a handful of times. The chain is built from TRBV7-2 and TRBJ2-3, with 15 positions matching TRBD2. Germline V lookup: CDR1 SGHTA, CDR2 FQGNSA. CDR3 length equals 16 residues. With V trimmed by 5 bases and J by 8 bases, 8 bases remained unmatched. The CDR3 DNA reads TGTGCCAGCAGCCCCCGTGGGACTAGCGGGGGGTTTACGCAGTATTTT. This sequence encodes CASSPRGTSGGFTQYF.

The chain is built from TRBV7-3 and TRBJ2-5; D uncertain. This CDR3 is 13 amino acids long. V lost 4 bases and J lost 5, with 11 bases in between. Germline V gene data show CDR1 as SGHTA and CDR2 as FQGTGA. For the CDR3, the DNA is TGTGCCAGCAGCTCCACTACTCGGGAGACCCAGTACTTC. It specifies CASSSTTRETQYF.

This clonotype was counted only a few times. The CDR3 nucleotides are TGCGCCAGCAGCCAAGATTTCTCGGGGGAGGTATGGCGTGGCTACACCTTC. Translated: CASSQDFSGEVWRGYTF. V and J are TRBV4-3 and TRBJ1-2; TRBD1 might be the D (5 bases). From germline, CDR1 is LGHNA and CDR2 YSLEER. V shed 0 bases and J shed 7 bases, with 21 bases lying between them. This CDR3 region has 17 residues.

The genes are TRBV20-1 and TRBJ1-1; 7 bases line up with TRBD1. There are 13 residues in the CDR3. Unmatched junction bases numbered 6, after V lost 0 bases and J lost 8 bases. CDR1 and CDR2 from the germline V gene are DFQATT and SNEGSKA (reference sequence). CDR3 nucleotide sequence: TGCAGTGCTAGAGAGGTGAGGGGGCGAGAAGCTTTCTTT. Amino acids: CSAREVRGREAFF.

This clonotype was observed a handful of times. V is TRBV20-1 and J is TRBJ2-3; perhaps D is TRBD1 or TRBD2 (5 bases each). Trimming shortened V by 1 base and J by 6 bases, and 11 bases separated the two germline ends. This CDR3 contains 13 residues. Germline V gene lookup returns CDR1 DFQATT and CDR2 SNEGSKA (reference sequence). The CDR3 sequence is CSARGLGGDTQYF. The CDR3 region has the DNA TGCAGTGCTAGAGGGCTTGGGGGTGATACGCAGTATTTT.

The genes are TRBV20-1 and TRBJ2-5; TRBD2 agrees at 14 bases. The J call may be incorrect, as the DNA end agrees better with TRBJ2-1. CDR1 and CDR2 (germline): DFQATT, SNEGSKA (reference sequence). This CDR3 has 14 amino acids. The CDR3 sequence is CSAPNGLAGGEQFF. In DNA, the CDR3 is TGCAGTGCCCCAAATGGACTAGCGGGGGGAGAGCAGTTCTTC.

The rearrangement uses TRBV18 and TRBJ2-5, with D perhaps being TRBD1 or TRBD2 (5 bases each). V dropped 5 bases and J dropped 6 bases, with 19 bases sitting between them. The CDR3 loop spans 15 amino acids. The germline gives CDR1 KGHSH, CDR2 LQKENI. This CDR3 reads CASSASRESAKTQYF. CDR3 nucleotide sequence: TGTGCCAGCTCAGCCTCCAGGGAGTCGGCGAAGACCCAGTACTTC. The whole variable domain, filled in from reference TRBV18 and TRBJ2-5, reads NAGVMQNPRHLVRRRGQEARLRCSPMKGHSHVYWYRQLPEEGLKFMVYLQKENIIDESGMPKERFSAEFPKEGPSILRIQQVVRGDSAAYFCASSASRESAKTQYFGPGTRLLVL.

The genes are TRBV7-3 and TRBJ2-1; no definite D call. CDR1 and CDR2 (germline): SGHTA, FQGTGA. V was pared by 5 bases and J by 3 bases, with 14 bases between. The length of the CDR3 is 15 residues. CDR3: CASSDNVGLYNEQFF. The CDR3 nucleotides are TGTGCCAGCAGCGATAACGTGGGTCTCTACAATGAGCAGTTCTTC. Together with reference TRBV7-3 and TRBJ2-1, the CDR3 gives the full variable domain: GAGVSQTPSNKVTEKGKYVELRCDPISGHTALYWYRQSLGQGPEFLIYFQGTGAADDSGLPNDRFFAVRPEGSVSTLKIQRTERGDSAVYLCASSDNVGLYNEQFFGPGTRLTVL.

CDR3 region: CASRNRDWGRLNYGYTF. The CDR3 region has the DNA TGTGCCAGCAGAAACCGAGATTGGGGCCGACTCAACTATGGCTACACCTTC. The chain couples TRBV6-5 to TRBJ1-2, with D maybe TRBD1 (5 bases). The germline CDR1 and CDR2 sequences are MNHEY and SVGAGI. Trimming took off 6 bases at V and 2 bases at J, with 22 bases between the two ends. The CDR3 has 17 amino acids.

This chain connects TRBV20-1 to TRBJ1-5; 7 bases agree with TRBD1. The CDR3 loop spans 17 amino acids. Germline V CDR1 and CDR2: DFQATT, SNEGSKA (reference sequence). The junction had 14 bases not matched to a gene; V was cut back by 3 bases and J by 3 bases. Here the CDR3 reads CSASKAKQGPINQPQHF. The CDR3 DNA is TGCAGTGCTAGTAAGGCCAAACAGGGGCCCATCAATCAGCCCCAGCATTTT.

This clonotype was observed a handful of times. V and J are TRBV7-8 and TRBJ2-7; D is ambiguous. CDR3 length: 14 amino acids. Germline V CDR1 and CDR2: SGHVS, FQNEAQ. Trimming shortened V by 1 base and J by 4 bases, and 11 bases separated the two germline ends. CDR3 DNA: TGTGCCAGCAGCTTAGGGTACGGATTTTACGAGCAGTACTTC. Translated: CASSLGYGFYEQYF.

This rearrangement joins TRBV12-3 or TRBV12-4 to TRBJ2-1; D unresolved. V was clipped by 6 bases and J by 2 bases, with 8 bases between them. The CDR3 extends over 13 amino acids. Here the CDR3 DNA reads TGTGCCAGCAGGCGGCAGACCTACAATGAGCAGTTCTTC. Its protein product is CASRRQTYNEQFF.

This clonotype was seen a handful of times. This chain connects TRBV12-3 or TRBV12-4 to TRBJ1-2; D not certain. V lost 3 bases and J 4 bases, leaving 18 bases between the germline ends. The CDR3 runs to 16 residues. This CDR3 reads CASSFGPDGDIYGYTF. The CDR3 nucleotides read TGTGCCAGCAGTTTCGGTCCCGACGGCGACATCTATGGCTACACCTTC.

This clonotype showed up just a few times. This rearrangement joins TRBV12-3 or TRBV12-4 to TRBJ2-2, with D perhaps matching TRBD1 or TRBD2 (6 bases each). V was cut by 0 bases and J by 7 bases, with 15 bases left in between. CDR3 length: 16 residues. In DNA form, the CDR3 reads TGTGCCAGCAGTTTAGCGCTCCCGGGGGCGAGCGGGGAGCTGTTTTTT. Amino acids: CASSLALPGASGELFF.

The V call is TRBV24-1, the J call TRBJ2-1; 8 bases are a match to TRBD1. Trimming cost V 4 bases and J 7 bases; bases outside gene matches: 11. The germline CDR1 and CDR2 sequences are KGHDR and SFDVKD. This CDR3 region has 16 residues. CDR3 DNA sequence: TGTGCCACCAGTGACTTGGGGACAGGAGGTCGGAATGAGCAGTTCTTC. Translating gives CATSDLGTGGRNEQFF.

In its sample, this clonotype was seen a few times. V gene TRBV6-2 or TRBV6-3 combines with J gene TRBJ2-1; tentatively, D is TRBD2 (6 bases). The CDR3 loop spans 18 amino acids. The germline V gene has CDR1 MNHEY and CDR2 SVGEGT. Trimming pared 8 bases from V and 8 bases from J, leaving 31 bases between. CDR3 in DNA: TGTGCCAGCGGCGGGGTCCCCGGGCAGCTGACCGGCCTTTATGAGCAGTTCTTC. Residues: CASGGVPGQLTGLYEQFF.

V usage is TRBV2 and J usage is TRBJ2-5, with 10 bases identical to TRBD2. Gene TRBJ2-7 matches the end of the DNA better, so the J call may be wrong. Germline CDR1 and CDR2: SNHLY and FYNNEI. This CDR3 has 14 residues. The CDR3 reads CASRDSGGAYEQYF. CDR3 bases: TGTGCCAGCAGGGACAGCGGGGGGGCCTACGAGCAGTACTTC.

This clonotype has a count of ten or more. This chain links TRBV7-2 with TRBJ2-5; possibly TRBD2 for D (6 bases). V lost 5 bases, J lost 5 bases, and 12 bases lay in between. The CDR3 consists of 13 residues. CDR1 and CDR2 from the germline V gene are SGHTA and FQGNSA. In DNA, the CDR3 is TGTGCCAGCAGCCCCCGGAGCGGGGAGACCCAGTACTTC. It yields the protein CASSPRSGETQYF.

This clonotype has only a few counts. The V call is TRBV6-5, the J call TRBJ1-5; D is undetermined. The CDR3 runs 14 residues. V was trimmed by 4 bases and J by 4 bases, leaving 11 bases between them. CDR1 is MNHEY and CDR2 is SVGAGI in the germline V gene. CDR3 nucleotides: TGTGCCAGCAGTTCGGCAGGACTTAATCAGCCCCAGCATTTT. Translated, it gives CASSSAGLNQPQHF.

The chain links TRBV20-1 to TRBJ1-5, with TRBD1 matching over 11 bases. Germline V CDR1 and CDR2: DFQATT, SNEGSKA (reference sequence). This CDR3 comprises 15 residues. J gave up 7 bases and V 3 bases, and 8 bases lay outside the gene matches. The CDR3 here is CSASVDRGRGQPQHF. DNA of the CDR3: TGCAGTGCTAGTGTGGACAGGGGGCGCGGGCAGCCCCAGCATTTT.

The chain has TRBV7-2 and TRBJ2-1; 11 nucleotides line up with TRBD2. J lost 10 bases, V lost 9 bases, and 2 bases had no gene match. CDR1 is SGHTA, CDR2 FQGNSA, per germline. This CDR3 spans 11 amino acids. In DNA, the CDR3 is TGTGCCAGTAGCGGGAGGGTAGAGCAGTTCTTC. As protein: CASSGRVEQFF.

This clonotype showed up just a few times. The J gene is TRBJ2-2, the V gene TRBV4-3; D is possibly TRBD1 or TRBD2 (7 bases each). Germline V CDR1 and CDR2: LGHNA, YSLEER. This CDR3 comprises 17 residues. Trimming took off 0 bases at V and 3 bases at J, with 14 bases between the two ends. This CDR3 is CASSQDLQGGDTGELFF. DNA for the CDR3: TGCGCCAGCAGCCAAGATCTCCAGGGGGGGGACACCGGGGAGCTGTTTTTT.